What follows are 16 T cell receptor beta chains derived from one specimen sequenced in a study of T-cell memory formation after mild COVID-19. MiXCR, run by TCRdb on the 5' RACE reads, gives a single entry per CDR3 protein. The sample includes about 350,000 distinct CDR3 sequences, roughly 13% seen only once; the top ten take about a fifth. Specimen: PBMCs or a T cell subset sorted from them (not recorded which). The source of these receptors is a man between 18 and 29 years old who had mild COVID-19 (a few samples of this study predate the infection). Cell type and time point are not known.

This chain uses TRBV4-3 with TRBJ1-6; the D gene is possibly TRBD1 (5 bases). The CDR3 length is 17 residues. Germline lookup yields CDR1 LGHNA and CDR2 YSLEER. V lost 0 bases and J lost 8, with 17 bases in between. CDR3 in amino acids: CASSQDGMASRDSPLHF. Written as DNA, the CDR3 is TGCGCCAGCAGCCAAGATGGGATGGCGTCCAGGGATTCACCCCTCCACTTT.

This clonotype appeared a few times. V and J are TRBV30 and TRBJ2-7, with TRBD1 matching 8 bases. Per germline, CDR1 GTSNPN and CDR2 SVGIG (reference sequence). This CDR3 contains 12 residues. The trim removed 2 bases at V and 5 bases at J, leaving 2 bases unmatched. CDR3 residues: CAWSRQGHEQYF. DNA for the CDR3: TGTGCCTGGAGTAGACAGGGGCACGAGCAGTACTTC.

This chain uses TRBV7-2 with TRBJ1-4; D uncertain. V was trimmed by 6 bases and J by 7 bases, leaving 12 bases between them. Germline values: CDR1 SGHTA, CDR2 FQGNSA. This CDR3 is 13 amino acids long. CDR3 coding DNA: TGTGCCAGCAGGCCCCTGGCAACTGAAAAACTGTTTTTT. As protein: CASRPLATEKLFF.

The chain carries TRBV4-3 and TRBJ2-3; TRBD2 is a possible D gene (7 bases). The V gene lost 4 bases and the J gene lost 2 bases, with 19 bases spanning the gap. CDR3 length: 17 amino acids. Germline CDR1 LGHNA, CDR2 YSLEER. For the CDR3, the DNA is TGCGCCAGCAGCCCTGCGGGGGCCCCTCCATACACAGATACGCAGTATTTT. It is translated as CASSPAGAPPYTDTQYF.

The chain carries TRBV5-6 and TRBJ2-7; possibly TRBD1 or TRBD2 for D (5 bases each). V was clipped by 1 base and J by 0 bases, with 8 bases between them. This CDR3 spans 14 amino acids. Germline CDR1 and CDR2: SGHDT and YYEEEE. The CDR3 DNA follows: TGTGCCAGCAGCTTGTGGGGGAGCTCCTACGAGCAGTACTTC. Translated, it gives CASSLWGSSYEQYF.

This clonotype was found a few times. The chain carries TRBV6-1 and TRBJ2-3; a possible D gene is TRBD2 (7 bases). The CDR3 is 15 residues long. V dropped 5 bases and J dropped 0 bases, with 12 bases sitting between them. The germline V gene has CDR1 MNHNS and CDR2 SASEGT. The DNA for the CDR3 is TGTGCCAGCAGTAACGGGGGGCCGAGCACAGATACGCAGTATTTT. Protein: CASSNGGPSTDTQYF.

This clonotype was detected a few times. The chain carries TRBV6-2 or TRBV6-3 and TRBJ2-5; D may correspond to TRBD1 or TRBD2 (5 bases each). Deletions cut 7 bases from V and 4 bases from J, with 16 bases between. The CDR3 has 14 residues. Germline assignment: CDR1 MNHEY and CDR2 SVGEGT. As DNA, the CDR3 is TGTGCCAGCACCTCCCGAGGGGTGGGAGAGACCCAGTACTTC. Translation: CASTSRGVGETQYF.

This chain connects TRBV2 to TRBJ2-1; D gene ambiguous. This CDR3 contains 15 residues. V gave up 1 base and J gave up 7 bases, with 14 bases separating them. Germline CDR1 reads SNHLY; CDR2 reads FYNNEI. CDR3 protein: CASSEEGFVGNEQFF. The DNA of the CDR3 is TGTGCCAGCAGTGAAGAGGGCTTTGTAGGAAATGAGCAGTTCTTC.

This clonotype was seen more than once but under ten times. V and J are TRBV27 and TRBJ1-5, with unresolved D. The V end was cut by 6 bases, the J end by 7 bases, with 10 bases between. Germline V lookup: CDR1 MNHEY, CDR2 SMNVEV (reference sequence). The CDR3 is 12 residues long. Here the CDR3 DNA reads TGTGCCAGCAGCGACGGGTGGCAGCCCCAGCATTTT. Protein product: CASSDGWQPQHF.

This clonotype was recorded a few times. The chain is built from TRBV3-1 and TRBJ2-5, with 9 nucleotides matching TRBD2. Germline V gene data show CDR1 as LGHDT and CDR2 as YNNKEL (reference sequence). With V trimmed by 0 bases and J by 1 base, 3 bases remained unmatched. The CDR3 spans 16 residues. CDR3 DNA: TGTGCCAGCAGCCAAGACGCTAGCGGGGCCCAAGAGACCCAGTACTTC. Protein product: CASSQDASGAQETQYF.

This clonotype came up a few times. The CDR3 sequence: CASSLRTRGYTGELFF. The DNA of the CDR3 is TGCGCCAGCAGCTTGCGGACAAGAGGGTACACCGGGGAGCTGTTTTTT. The V call is TRBV5-1, the J call TRBJ2-2; D tentatively fits TRBD1 or TRBD2 (5 bases each). V was trimmed by 1 base and J by 3 bases, leaving 13 bases between them. The CDR3 loop spans 16 amino acids. The germline V gene encodes CDR1 SGHRS and CDR2 YFSETQ.

The chain carries TRBV27 and TRBJ1-2; D not certain. Trimming pared 0 bases from V and 4 bases from J, leaving 15 bases between. Germline V gene data show CDR1 as MNHEY and CDR2 as SMNVEV (reference sequence). This CDR3 comprises 16 residues. CDR3 nucleotides: TGTGCCAGCAGTTTATCACGGCAGACCAACAGCTATGGCTACACCTTC. Translated: CASSLSRQTNSYGYTF.

As for this clonotype: Possible read error: a much larger clone is one base away. The chain joins TRBV5-1 to TRBJ2-5, with D uncertain. This CDR3 has 11 residues. Germline V gene data show CDR1 as SGHRS and CDR2 as YFSETQ. The V and J ends lost 3 bases and 2 bases respectively, with 2 bases between them. Here the CDR3 DNA reads TGCGCCAGCAGCTGGCAAGAGACCCAGTACTTC. Its protein is CASSWQETQYF.

This clonotype has just a few counts. This chain uses TRBV2 with TRBJ1-5; D may be TRBD1 (6 bases). The CDR3 covers 16 residues. V was pared by 2 bases and J by 1 base, with 12 bases between. Germline CDR1 SNHLY, CDR2 FYNNEI. The CDR3: CASSEMWGRSNQPQHF. The CDR3 nucleotides are TGTGCCAGCAGTGAAATGTGGGGGCGGAGCAATCAGCCCCAGCATTTT.

This clonotype was seen ten or more times. The genes are TRBV12-3 or TRBV12-4 and TRBJ2-1; 9 positions agree with TRBD1. The CDR3 has 16 residues. Trimming removed 6 bases from V and 6 bases from J; junction bases left unmatched: 12. CDR3 region: CASSSTGGWVRNEQFF. The CDR3 DNA follows: TGTGCCAGCAGCTCGACAGGGGGTTGGGTACGCAATGAGCAGTTCTTC.

This chain connects TRBV20-1 to TRBJ1-1; tentatively, D is TRBD1 (6 bases). This CDR3 is 10 amino acids long. Germline V gene sequence: CDR1 DFQATT, CDR2 SNEGSKA (reference sequence). V was pared by 2 bases and J by 9 bases, with 7 bases between. The CDR3 protein is CSARRGKAFF. The DNA of the CDR3 is TGCAGTGCTAGAAGGGGGAAAGCTTTCTTT.